This passage covers 3 T cell receptor beta chains from one sample sequenced in a study of technical replicates of blood from a few donors. Only in-frame clones appear in the TCRdb table, and some are missing; sequencing was by immunoSEQ multiplex PCR. The sample has roughly 80,000 clones, 96% seen once; the top ten hold around 0.38%. The sample consisted of T cells isolated from PBMCs. All receptors come from a human donor in good health.

The genes are TRBV9 and TRBJ2-3; D not resolved. The germline V gene encodes CDR1 SGDLS and CDR2 YYNGEE. Trimming took off 2 bases at V and 3 bases at J, with 10 bases between the two ends. The CDR3 contains 14 residues. The CDR3 DNA is TGTGCCAGCAGCGTTTCTGGTACAACAGATACGCAGTATTTT. Translating gives CASSVSGTTDTQYF.

Only one count was recorded for this clone. The chain employs TRBV5-4 and TRBJ1-2, with TRBD1 identical over 7 bases. The length of the CDR3 is 15 residues. Per the germline V gene, CDR1 is SGHNT and CDR2 is YYREEE (reference sequence). Losses at the gene ends were 2 bases for V and 13 bases for J; bases not matched to a gene: 17. The CDR3 protein is CASSLVDRSVGVPTF. The CDR3 region has the DNA TGTGCCAGCAGCTTAGTGGACAGGTCGGTCGGAGTGCCCACCTTC. The full variable domain, its missing parts supplied by reference TRBV5-4 and TRBJ1-2, is ETGVTQSPTHLIKTRGQQVTLRCSSQSGHNTVSWYQQALGQGPQFIFQYYREEENGRGNFPPRFSGLQFPNYSSELNVNALELDDSALYLCASSLVDRSVGVPTFGSGTRLTVV.

V is TRBV6-1 and J is TRBJ1-5; 7 positions match TRBD1. Germline-derived CDR1 and CDR2 are MNHNS and SASEGT. The CDR3 is 14 residues long. J was trimmed by 6 bases and V by 0 bases; bases with no gene match: 2. In DNA form, the CDR3 reads TGTGCCAGCAGTGAAGCGACAGGGAGTCAGCCCCAGCATTTT. This gives the protein CASSEATGSQPQHF.